The present T cell receptor (beta chain) was sequenced within a study of blood T cell repertoires in COVID-19. The table came from immunoSEQ multiplex PCR; TCRdb's copy has only in-frame clones and leaves some out. The table records more than 120,000 clones, more than 70% of them present only once. The specimen sequenced was peripheral blood. This receptor was identified in a human donor in a cohort sampled during active COVID-19.

CDR3 residues: CASSLGGGNTGELFF. CDR3 nucleotide sequence: TGTGCCAGCAGTTTAGGCGGGGGGAACACCGGGGAGCTGTTTTTT. The V call is TRBV27, the J call TRBJ2-2; TRBD2 matches at 7 bases. Germline loops: CDR1 MNHEY, CDR2 SMNVEV (reference sequence). Unmatched junction bases numbered 1, after V lost 2 bases and J lost 1 base. The CDR3 loop spans 15 amino acids.